These T cell receptor beta chains were read from a single sample in a study of blood T cell repertoires in COVID-19. The method was immunoSEQ multiplex PCR; TCRdb's version includes in-frame clones alone and lacks a portion of them. The data hold about 23,000 clones, with just over 85% observed a single time. The material sequenced was peripheral blood. The receptors were sampled from a man between 65 and 80 years old in a cohort sampled during active COVID-19. The CDR3 runs from the conserved cysteine through the conserved F or W. A D gene is named only where the DNA matches it firmly. Clone size appears in some rows only: once, few, many, or a class for an expanded clone.

.	TRBJ2-1	TRBD2	TRBV7-2	CASIRGGSGNEQFF	TGTGCCAGCATCCGCGGCGGGAGTGGGAATGAGCAGTTCTTC
.	TRBJ1-1	TRBD1	TRBV28	CASSLNQGGTEAFF	TGTGCCAGCAGTTTAAATCAGGGGGGCACTGAAGCTTTCTTT
few	TRBJ1-2	TRBD1	TRBV15	CATSRTGTVNGYTF	TGTGCCACCAGCAGAACCGGGACAGTGAATGGCTACACCTTC
.	TRBJ2-5	.	TRBV19	CASGATGSEKTQYF	TGTGCCAGTGGGGCGACCGGGAGTGAGAAGACCCAGTACTTC
.	TRBJ2-5	TRBD1	TRBV25-1	CASSELSNRGRETQYF	TGTGCCAGCAGTGAATTGAGTAACAGGGGGCGAGAGACCCAGTACTTC
.	TRBJ1-2	.	TRBV5-4	CASSLSQAYGYTF	TGTGCCAGCAGCTTGTCCCAGGCATATGGCTACACCTTC
.	TRBJ2-7	.	TRBV3-1/TRBV3-2	CASSRTSYEQYF	TGTGCCAGCAGCAGGACTTCCTACGAGCAGTACTTC
.	TRBJ2-7	.	TRBV3-1/TRBV3-2	CASSQAKEQYF	TGTGCCAGCAGCCAAGCCAAAGAGCAGTACTTC
.	TRBJ1-2	.	TRBV15	CATSTHPGVGGGYTF	TGTGCCACCAGCACACATCCCGGGGTCGGAGGCGGCTACACCTTC
.	TRBJ2-4	.	TRBV3-1/TRBV3-2	CASSPPIRERAKNIQYF	TGTGCCAGCAGCCCCCCCATTCGGGAGCGAGCCAAAAACATTCAGTACTTC
.	TRBJ2-5	TRBD2	TRBV10-3	CAIGDSGRAGETQYF	TGTGCCATCGGAGATAGCGGGAGGGCCGGGGAGACCCAGTACTTC
few	TRBJ1-1	.	TRBV6-2/TRBV6-3	CASSYKDYTEAFF	TGTGCCAGCAGTTACAAGGACTACACTGAAGCTTTCTTT
.	TRBJ2-1	TRBD1	TRBV23-1	CASSQSGGTGDEQFF	TGCGCCAGCAGTCAATCTGGAGGGACAGGCGATGAGCAGTTCTTC
.	TRBJ1-5	.	TRBV5-8	CASAVGQPQHF	TGTGCCAGCGCCGTGGGCCAGCCCCAGCATTTT
.	TRBJ1-1	TRBD1	TRBV9	CASSFLQGTNTEAFF	TGTGCCAGCAGCTTTCTACAGGGGACGAACACTGAAGCTTTCTTT
.	TRBJ1-2	TRBD1	TRBV5-8	CASSWDRDYGYTF	TGTGCCAGCAGCTGGGACAGGGACTATGGCTACACCTTC
.	TRBJ1-5	.	TRBV7-2	CASSPQGSNQPQHF	TGTGCCAGCAGCCCACAGGGTAGCAATCAGCCCCAGCATTTT
.	TRBJ2-1	.	TRBV5-4	CASSLAFNEQFF	TGTGCCAGCAGCTTGGCCTTCAATGAGCAGTTCTTC
.	TRBJ1-5	.	TRBV5-6	CASSPGRGGPQHF	TGTGCCAGCAGTCCCGGCCGCGGGGGGCCCCAGCATTTT
.	TRBJ1-6	.	TRBV9	CASRDERRSTNSPLHF	TGTGCCAGCAGAGACGAAAGACGGAGCACCAATTCACCCCTCCACTTT
.	TRBJ1-2	.	TRBV19	CASSIASRTAYGYTF	TGTGCCAGTAGTATAGCGTCCCGGACAGCGTATGGCTACACCTTC
.	TRBJ1-2	TRBD1	TRBV19	CASSKFGDRGVGQANGYTF	TGTGCCAGTAGCAAATTTGGGGACCGCGGCGTCGGACAGGCTAATGGCTACACCTTC
few	TRBJ2-1	.	TRBV7-3	CASSLQGQAFYNEQFF	TGTGCCAGCAGCCTCCAGGGGCAGGCCTTCTACAATGAGCAGTTCTTC
.	TRBJ2-2	.	TRBV9	CASSVRGPGRNTGELFF	TGTGCCAGCAGCGTTAGGGGCCCCGGGCGGAACACCGGGGAGCTGTTTTTT
.	TRBJ2-3	TRBD2	TRBV6-5	CASRKLAGATDTQYF	TGTGCCAGCAGAAAACTAGCGGGGGCCACAGATACGCAGTATTTT
.	TRBJ1-6	.	TRBV5-4	CASSMTVYNSPLHF	TGTGCCAGCAGCATGACAGTTTATAATTCACCCCTCCACTTT
few	TRBJ2-7	TRBD2	TRBV27	CASSPQLAATLLEQYF	TGTGCCAGCAGCCCCCAGCTAGCGGCAACCCTCCTCGAGCAGTACTTC
.	TRBJ1-6	.	TRBV6-5	CASRPRTEYNSPLHF	TGTGCCAGCAGACCCCGGACAGAGTATAATTCACCCCTCCACTTT
once	TRBJ1-2	.	TRBV25-1	CASSASRGAHYGYTF	TGTGCCAGCAGTGCCTCCAGGGGTGCCCACTATGGCTACACCTTC
.	TRBJ2-1	.	TRBV11-1	CASSWTTRASYNEQFF	TGTGCCAGCAGCTGGACTACCCGGGCTTCCTACAATGAGCAGTTCTTC
.	TRBJ2-5	.	TRBV24-1	CATSDSLETQYF	TGTGCCACCAGTGATTCCTTGGAGACCCAGTACTTC
.	TRBJ1-5	.	TRBV7-9	CASSLGTENQPQHF	TGTGCCAGCAGCTTAGGCACAGAGAATCAGCCCCAGCATTTT
.	TRBJ2-7	TRBD1	TRBV10-1	CASSLTGIGEQYF	TGCGCCAGCAGCCTGACAGGGATTGGCGAGCAGTACTTC
.	TRBJ2-1	.	TRBV2	CASGYSRNEQFF	TGTGCCAGCGGTTACAGTCGGAATGAGCAGTTCTTC
.	TRBJ2-1	TRBD2	TRBV20-1	CSASETSGNNEQFF	TGCAGTGCTAGTGAGACTAGCGGCAACAATGAGCAGTTCTTC
once	TRBJ1-2	TRBD1	TRBV7-8	CASSQDREGYTF	TGTGCCAGCAGCCAGGACAGGGAGGGCTACACCTTC
.	TRBJ1-1	TRBD1	TRBV5-4	CASSSIPGTGGSNTEAFF	TGTGCCAGCAGCTCGATACCCGGGACAGGGGGATCGAACACTGAAGCTTTCTTT
.	TRBJ1-3	TRBD1	TRBV5-5	CASSLQGSGNTIYF	TGTGCCAGCAGCTTACAGGGGTCTGGAAACACCATATATTTT